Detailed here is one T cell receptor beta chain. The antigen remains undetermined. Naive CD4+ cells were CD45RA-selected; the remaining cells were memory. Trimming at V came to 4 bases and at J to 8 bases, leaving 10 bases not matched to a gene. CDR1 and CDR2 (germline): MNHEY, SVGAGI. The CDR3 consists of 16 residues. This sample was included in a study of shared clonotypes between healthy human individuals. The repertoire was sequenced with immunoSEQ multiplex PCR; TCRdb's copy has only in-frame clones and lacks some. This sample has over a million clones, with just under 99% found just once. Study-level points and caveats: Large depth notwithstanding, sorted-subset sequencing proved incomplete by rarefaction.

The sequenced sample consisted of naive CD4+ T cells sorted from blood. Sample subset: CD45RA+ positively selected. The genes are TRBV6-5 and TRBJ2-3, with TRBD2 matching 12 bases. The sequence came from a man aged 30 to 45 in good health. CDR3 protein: CASSSLRLAGDVTQYF. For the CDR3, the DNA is TGTGCCAGCAGTTCCCTTAGACTAGCGGGAGATGTTACGCAGTATTTT.